The 5 T cell receptor beta chains below were found in one sample sequenced in a study of blood T cell repertoires in COVID-19. Generated by immunoSEQ multiplex PCR, the TCRdb table keeps only in-frame clones and is missing some. The sample has 150,000 to 200,000 clones, more than 65% seen once; the top ten hold more than 9.5%. Sequencing was done on a sample of PBMCs or T cells enriched from blood (not recorded which). Receptors were obtained from a man aged 50-59 years who had recovered from COVID-19.

The chain recombines TRBV24-1 with TRBJ2-3, with a tentative D call TRBD2 (5 bases). Germline V gene sequence: CDR1 KGHDR, CDR2 SFDVKD. The CDR3 covers 14 residues. V gave up 4 bases and J gave up 0 bases, with 7 bases separating them. The CDR3 spells CATSDPGSTDTQYF. The CDR3 DNA is TGTGCCACCAGTGACCCGGGAAGCACAGATACGCAGTATTTT.

This rearrangement joins TRBV2 to TRBJ1-4, with unresolved D. The CDR3 extends over 14 amino acids. V was cut by 6 bases and J by 8 bases, with 16 bases left in between. Germline values: CDR1 SNHLY, CDR2 FYNNEI. This CDR3 reads CASSGGSENEKLFF. CDR3 DNA sequence: TGTGCCAGCAGCGGCGGGTCGGAAAACGAAAAACTGTTTTTT.

V usage is TRBV24-1 and J usage is TRBJ2-1; D remains ambiguous. Germline-derived CDR1 and CDR2 are KGHDR and SFDVKD. V lost 6 bases to trimming and J lost 8 bases, with 10 bases between them. This CDR3 has 12 residues. CDR3 nucleotides: TGTGCCACCAGTCGGGTGAACCATGAGCAGTTCTTC. Residues: CATSRVNHEQFF.

A single count supports this clone. V and J are TRBV6-1 and TRBJ2-1; tentatively, D is TRBD2 (6 bases). The V end lost 2 bases, the J end lost 6 bases, and 20 bases lay between the germline ends. CDR3 size: 17 residues. The germline V gene encodes CDR1 MNHNS and CDR2 SASEGT. CDR3 in DNA: TGTGCCAGCAGTGAATCAGGGATGTCGGGAGCAGTCAATGAGCAGTTCTTC. As protein: CASSESGMSGAVNEQFF.

V gene TRBV19 combines with J gene TRBJ2-7, with 7 bases lining up with TRBD1. Unmatched junction bases numbered 7, after V lost 5 bases and J lost 6 bases. The CDR3 spans 13 residues. Germline loops: CDR1 LNHDA, CDR2 SQIVND (reference sequence). The CDR3 region is CASSLPGQFEQYF. CDR3 nucleotides: TGTGCCAGTAGTCTCCCGGGACAGTTCGAGCAGTACTTC.